This TCR beta chain emerged from a study of identical twins. Study results and limitations: A partial confounding effect on zero-insertion analyses could come from invariant MAIT and iNKT cells.

TCRdb used MiXCR to reprocess the 5' RACE reads, holding one entry per CDR3 protein. The profile shows about 700,000 distinct CDR3 sequences, about 9.4% of them singletons. This clonotype was seen a handful of times. Its antigen remains unknown. Germline assignment: CDR1 SEHNR and CDR2 FQNEAQ (reference sequence). The CDR3 consists of 16 residues. Germline trimming cut 0 bases from V and 4 bases from J; bases unmatched to any gene: 2. This same sample was also part of a study on yellow fever vaccine responses in identical twins.

The rearrangement uses TRBV7-9 and TRBJ2-1, with 11 bases lining up with TRBD2. The receptor's source is a woman under 30 in good health. Sequences were obtained from PBMCs. The CDR3 is CASSLATSGEYNEQFF. CDR3 sequence (DNA): TGTGCCAGCAGCTTAGCGACTAGCGGGGAGTACAATGAGCAGTTCTTC.